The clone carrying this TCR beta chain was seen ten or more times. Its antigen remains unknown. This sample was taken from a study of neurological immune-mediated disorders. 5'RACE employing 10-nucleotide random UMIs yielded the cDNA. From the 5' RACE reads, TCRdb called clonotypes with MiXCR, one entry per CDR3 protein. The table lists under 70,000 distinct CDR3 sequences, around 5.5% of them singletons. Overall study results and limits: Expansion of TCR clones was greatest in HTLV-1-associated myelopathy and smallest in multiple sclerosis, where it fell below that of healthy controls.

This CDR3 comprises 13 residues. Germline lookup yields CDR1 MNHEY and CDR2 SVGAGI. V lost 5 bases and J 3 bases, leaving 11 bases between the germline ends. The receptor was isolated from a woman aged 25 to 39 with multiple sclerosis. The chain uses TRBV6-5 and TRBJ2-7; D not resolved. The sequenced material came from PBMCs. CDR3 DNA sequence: TGTGCCAGCAGTCTGAGAGTCGACTACGAGCAGTACTTC. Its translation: CASSLRVDYEQYF.